The 30 T cell receptor beta chains reported below all come from one sample, sequenced in a study of CD8 T cells in Susac syndrome. Random-hexamer reverse transcription was applied to roughly 0.5 to 1 ug RNA. TCRdb fed the immunoSEQ multiplex PCR reads into MiXCR, producing one record per CDR3 protein. The sample holds 130,000 or so distinct CDR3 sequences; roughly 94% are singletons and the top ten take more than 0.25%. Sequencing used CD8+ T cells from PBMCs. These receptor sequences come from a human donor with Susac syndrome.

The chain carries TRBV2 and TRBJ2-5; D is undetermined. The CDR3 extends over 17 amino acids. Germline CDR1 SNHLY, CDR2 FYNNEI. The V end was cut by 3 bases, the J end by 5 bases, with 22 bases between. CDR3 DNA sequence: TGTGCCAGCAGTGAGACGGTGGCGGAAAGTCCCAAGGAGACCCAGTACTTC. This sequence encodes CASSETVAESPKETQYF.

V is TRBV6-5 and J is TRBJ1-5, with TRBD1 identical over 8 bases. CDR1 MNHEY and CDR2 SVGAGI come from the germline V gene. This CDR3 has 15 residues. V shed 2 bases and J 6 bases; nucleotides not matched to a gene: 6. The CDR3 DNA is TGTGCCAGCAGTTACGGGCAGGGGGCCTCTCAGCCCCAGCATTTT. Amino acids: CASSYGQGASQPQHF.

The V call is TRBV27, the J call TRBJ2-7; TRBD2 might be the D (5 bases). Per the germline V gene, CDR1 is MNHEY and CDR2 is SMNVEV (reference sequence). Trimming stripped 7 bases from V and 5 bases from J, with 12 bases between. The CDR3 runs to 12 residues. The CDR3 is CASIGGPHEQYF. The CDR3 DNA reads as TGTGCCAGCATTGGAGGCCCCCACGAGCAGTACTTC.

The genes are TRBV7-9 and TRBJ2-7, with D possibly matching TRBD2 (6 bases). CDR1 and CDR2 from the germline V gene are SEHNR and FQNEAQ (reference sequence). The CDR3 has 14 amino acids. V was clipped by 5 bases and J by 2 bases, with 13 bases between them. The CDR3 protein is CASSPGREAYEQYF. The CDR3 nucleotides are TGTGCCAGCAGCCCTGGTAGGGAGGCCTACGAGCAGTACTTC. The full variable domain, completed using reference TRBV7-9 and TRBJ2-7, is DTGVSQNPRHKITKRGQNVTFRCDPISEHNRLYWYRQTLGQGPEFLTYFQNEAQLEKSRLLSDRFSAERPKGSFSTLEIQRTEQGDSAMYLCASSPGREAYEQYFGPGTRLTVT.

The chain recombines TRBV4-1 with TRBJ2-1; no clear D. V lost 1 base and J lost 9, with 10 bases in between. Germline V gene data show CDR1 as MGHRA and CDR2 as YSYEKL. The CDR3 length is 13 residues. The CDR3 region is CASSQGSPGEQFF. The CDR3 bases are TGCGCCAGCAGCCAAGGGTCCCCCGGTGAGCAGTTCTTC.

The chain combines TRBV7-6 with TRBJ2-7; possibly TRBD1 or TRBD2 for D (5 bases each). Germline CDR1 reads SGHVS; CDR2 reads FNYEAQ. The CDR3 has 14 residues. V dropped 5 bases and J dropped 7 bases, with 18 bases sitting between them. CDR3 DNA: TGTGCCAGCAGCCCCCCGGGGACCGCAAGGGAGCAGTACTTC. Its translation: CASSPPGTAREQYF.

This rearrangement joins TRBV18 to TRBJ2-2; D is perhaps TRBD2 (5 bases). The ends were cut back, 0 bases at V and 3 bases at J, with 11 bases in the middle. From germline, CDR1 is KGHSH and CDR2 LQKENI. CDR3 size: 16 residues. The CDR3 DNA is TGTGCCAGCTCACCACCGCCGGGATCGGACACCGGGGAGCTGTTTTTT. It is translated as CASSPPPGSDTGELFF.

This clonotype was recorded once. The gene calls are TRBV20-1 and TRBJ1-2, with 11 bases matching TRBD1. Germline lookup yields CDR1 DFQATT and CDR2 SNEGSKA (reference sequence). CDR3 length equals 14 residues. V dropped 6 bases and J dropped 3; count of bases not matched to a gene: 6. The CDR3 DNA sequence: TGCAGTGCAGACCCGGGACAGGGGGACTATGGCTACACCTTC. Amino acid sequence: CSADPGQGDYGYTF.

The genes are TRBV9 and TRBJ1-1; perhaps TRBD1 as D (6 bases). V gave up 4 bases and J gave up 3 bases, with 10 bases separating them. In germline, CDR1 is SGDLS, CDR2 YYNGEE. There are 13 residues in the CDR3. CDR3 bases: TGTGCCAGCAGCCAAGGGGGAGACACTGAAGCTTTCTTT. Amino acid sequence: CASSQGGDTEAFF.

The gene calls are TRBV19 and TRBJ2-6; D is tentatively TRBD1 or TRBD2 (6 bases each). Deletions cut 6 bases from V and 4 bases from J, with 13 bases between. The CDR3 spans 15 residues. From germline, CDR1 is LNHDA and CDR2 SQIVND (reference sequence). CDR3 in amino acids: CASSTGTLGANVLTF. The CDR3 DNA reads TGTGCCAGTAGCACAGGGACTCTCGGGGCCAACGTCCTGACTTTC.

The rearrangement links TRBV5-1 to TRBJ2-1, with 11 bases identical to TRBD2. Per the germline V gene, CDR1 is SGHRS and CDR2 is YFSETQ. V gave up 7 bases and J gave up 7 bases; unmatched junction bases: 10. This CDR3 region has 15 residues. The CDR3 bases are TGCGCCAGCCGCTATAGCGGGGGGGCAGTTAATGAGCAGTTCTTC. Residues: CASRYSGGAVNEQFF.

The chain carries TRBV3-1 and TRBJ2-7, with 7 bases that match TRBD1. Germline loops: CDR1 LGHDT, CDR2 YNNKEL (reference sequence). The CDR3 has 13 amino acids. Trimming removed 2 bases from V and 3 bases from J; junction bases left unmatched: 1. The CDR3 protein is CASSQSGGYEQYF. The CDR3 DNA sequence: TGTGCCAGCAGCCAATCAGGGGGCTACGAGCAGTACTTC.

The V and J genes are TRBV12-3 or TRBV12-4 and TRBJ1-2, with TRBD1 identical over 9 bases. The CDR3 has 15 residues. The V and J ends lost 6 bases and 5 bases, in that order; junction bases with no gene match: 10. This CDR3 is CASSNPGQGDYGYTF. CDR3 coding DNA: TGTGCCAGCAGCAATCCGGGACAGGGTGATTATGGCTACACCTTC.

The chain couples TRBV6-5 to TRBJ2-5, with D perhaps assigned TRBD1 or TRBD2 (5 bases each). The CDR3 covers 13 residues. CDR1 MNHEY and CDR2 SVGAGI come from the germline V gene. V lost 0 bases to trimming and J lost 4 bases, with 6 bases between them. The CDR3 DNA follows: TGTGCCAGCAGTTACTCTGGGGGAGAGACCCAGTACTTC. This codes for CASSYSGGETQYF.

The V gene is TRBV7-2, the J gene TRBJ2-3; 9 bases are shared with TRBD2. The V gene's germline CDR1 is SGHTA and CDR2 FQGNSA. After removal of 3 bases from V and 0 bases from J, the junction contained 1 base not matched to a gene. The CDR3 loop spans 15 amino acids. CDR3 coding DNA: TGTGCCAGCAGCTTGCTAGCGGGAAGCACAGATACGCAGTATTTT. Translation gives CASSLLAGSTDTQYF.

The CDR3 spells CASKFAQETQYF. In DNA form, the CDR3 reads TGTGCCAGCAAATTCGCCCAAGAGACCCAGTACTTC. V usage is TRBV11-2 and J usage is TRBJ2-5; D call uncertain. The CDR3 length is 12 residues. V lost 7 bases and J lost 1, with 7 bases in between. Germline V gives CDR1 SGHAT, CDR2 FQNNGV.

The chain employs TRBV7-2 and TRBJ2-5, with D maybe TRBD2 (5 bases). Trimming pared 5 bases from V and 2 bases from J, leaving 15 bases between. The CDR3 totals 15 residues. Germline lookup yields CDR1 SGHTA and CDR2 FQGNSA. The CDR3 protein is CASSPAFGGQETQYF. The CDR3 DNA follows: TGTGCCAGCAGCCCCGCGTTTGGCGGGCAAGAGACCCAGTACTTC.

This chain uses TRBV11-2 with TRBJ2-3; 7 nucleotides agree with TRBD1. The CDR3 is made up of 19 amino acids. CDR1 and CDR2 (germline): SGHAT, FQNNGV. Unmatched junction bases numbered 18, after V lost 2 bases and J lost 4 bases. The CDR3 protein is CASSLNSSPISGGPDTQYF. The CDR3 nucleotides read TGTGCCAGCAGCTTAAACTCTTCCCCAATTTCAGGGGGACCAGATACGCAGTATTTT.

This chain joins TRBV18 and TRBJ1-1, with TRBD1 as a possible D gene (6 bases). The CDR3 consists of 19 residues. Germline V gene lookup returns CDR1 KGHSH and CDR2 LQKENI. Trimming removed 5 bases at V and 2 bases at J, with 27 bases between. The DNA for the CDR3 is TGTGCCAGCTCAGTGGTTGGGGGGGCGGCCTACCACCTCAACACTGAAGCTTTCTTT. Protein product: CASSVVGGAAYHLNTEAFF.

The chain recombines TRBV11-2 with TRBJ2-7, with D possibly being TRBD1 (6 bases). Germline V CDR1 and CDR2: SGHAT, FQNNGV. The CDR3 is 13 residues long. V lost 3 bases to trimming and J lost 5 bases, with 11 bases between them. CDR3 DNA sequence: TGTGCCAGCAGCTTTTACAGGGACAACGAGCAGTACTTC. Translating gives CASSFYRDNEQYF.

The sample holds a few counts of this clonotype. The chain carries TRBV2 and TRBJ1-5; D not resolved. The CDR3 runs to 12 residues. Per the germline V gene, CDR1 is SNHLY and CDR2 is FYNNEI. Deletions cut 5 bases from V and 3 bases from J, with 5 bases between. In DNA form, the CDR3 reads TGTGCCAGCAGTTATGACAATCAGCCCCAGCATTTT. Encoded protein: CASSYDNQPQHF.

This sequence joins TRBV14 and TRBJ2-7; TRBD1 might be the D (6 bases). This CDR3 is built from 15 residues. Germline CDR1 SGHDN, CDR2 FVKESK. The V end lost 1 base, the J end lost 5 bases, and 15 bases lay between the germline ends. The DNA of the CDR3 is TGTGCCAGCAGCCAAGGGCATGGGACAATCGACGAGCAGTACTTC. It codes for CASSQGHGTIDEQYF. Based on the CDR3 plus reference TRBV14 and TRBJ2-7, the full variable domain is EAGVTQFPSHSVIEKGQTVTLRCDPISGHDNLYWYRRVMGKEIKFLLHFVKESKQDESGMPNNRFLAERTGGTYSTLKVQPAELEDSGVYFCASSQGHGTIDEQYFGPGTRLTVT.

The chain couples TRBV9 to TRBJ2-7; TRBD2 matches 10 bases. The CDR3 totals 16 residues. The germline gives CDR1 SGDLS, CDR2 YYNGEE. The V segment lost 2 bases and the J segment 6 bases; nucleotides outside the gene matches: 11. The CDR3 coding sequence is TGTGCCAGCAGCGTCGGATTGGCTAGCGGGGGCTCCGAGCAGTACTTC. This sequence encodes CASSVGLASGGSEQYF.

The chain uses TRBV7-9 and TRBJ2-5, with D hard to call. Germline V gene lookup returns CDR1 SEHNR and CDR2 FQNEAQ (reference sequence). CDR3 length: 11 amino acids. V was shortened by 3 bases and J by 6 bases, with 5 bases between the two germline ends. Here the CDR3 reads CASSLGQTQYF. The CDR3 region has the DNA TGTGCCAGCAGCTTGGGCCAGACCCAGTACTTC.

The CDR3 coding sequence is TGCAGTGCTAGAACGCTGGGGAGCGGGGGGGACAGCTCCTACGAGCAGTACTTC. It translates to CSARTLGSGGDSSYEQYF. The rearrangement joins TRBV20-1 to TRBJ2-7; 10 nucleotides match TRBD2. Germline CDR1 is DFQATT and CDR2 is SNEGSKA (reference sequence). V dropped 2 bases and J dropped 0; count of bases not matched to a gene: 13. This CDR3 is built from 18 residues.

The chain is built from TRBV29-1 and TRBJ1-1, with D tentatively TRBD1 (5 bases). The CDR3 totals 13 residues. Per the germline V gene, CDR1 is SQVTM and CDR2 is ANQGSEA. The ends were cut back, 2 bases at V and 0 bases at J, with 7 bases in the middle. The CDR3 protein is CSVEPGVNTEAFF. CDR3 coding DNA: TGCAGCGTTGAACCGGGGGTGAACACTGAAGCTTTCTTT.

This chain joins TRBV15 and TRBJ2-5; 7 nucleotides agree with TRBD1. In germline, CDR1 is LNHNV, CDR2 YYDKDF (reference sequence). This CDR3 comprises 16 residues. V gave up 0 bases and J gave up 0 bases; unmatched junction bases: 4. CDR3 protein: CATSRETGNYQETQYF. In nucleotides, the CDR3 is TGTGCCACCAGCAGAGAGACAGGGAACTACCAAGAGACCCAGTACTTC.

V usage is TRBV4-1 and J usage is TRBJ2-5; the D gene could be TRBD1 or TRBD2 (7 bases each). This CDR3 is built from 16 residues. V was clipped by 3 bases and J by 5 bases, with 19 bases between them. Germline V lookup: CDR1 MGHRA, CDR2 YSYEKL. CDR3 amino acids: CASSHVGEGQHETQYF. The DNA of the CDR3 is TGCGCCAGCAGCCATGTGGGGGAGGGACAGCATGAGACCCAGTACTTC.

J is TRBJ2-5 and V is TRBV20-1; 8 bases align to TRBD1. Germline assignment: CDR1 DFQATT and CDR2 SNEGSKA (reference sequence). CDR3 length equals 16 residues. V dropped 6 bases and J dropped 3; count of bases not matched to a gene: 15. CDR3 in amino acids: CSAPWQQGAVEETQYF. For the CDR3, the DNA is TGCAGTGCCCCCTGGCAGCAGGGGGCGGTAGAAGAGACCCAGTACTTC.

The V call is TRBV12-3 or TRBV12-4, the J call TRBJ2-7; 7 nucleotides line up with TRBD1. The CDR3 is 16 residues long. The ends lost 3 bases at V and 0 bases at J; junction bases unmatched: 8. The DNA of the CDR3 is TGTGCCAGCAGTTTTGGTCCGGGACAGAGCTCCTACGAGCAGTACTTC. This translates into CASSFGPGQSSYEQYF.